The 29 T cell receptor beta chains reported below all come from one sample, sequenced in a study of blood T cell repertoires in COVID-19 (dated by TCRdb to 2020 to 2021). The method was the immunoSEQ multiplex PCR assay. Held by TCRdb, this immuneACCESS table contains in-frame sequences only and omits some clones. Under half of the omission traces to an unresolved V gene where checked; the cause of the rest is unknown. This sample lists more than 95,000 clones; around 85% were detected once. The ten largest clones represent roughly 3.3% of the sample. Material: peripheral blood. The receptor set was obtained from a woman of 80 years or more with active or convalescent COVID-19.

The chain has TRBV5-6 and TRBJ1-2; possibly TRBD1 for D (6 bases). Per the germline V gene, CDR1 is SGHDT and CDR2 is YYEEEE. CDR3 length: 16 amino acids. Trimming shortened V by 6 bases and J by 0 bases, and 18 bases separated the two germline ends. CDR3 in DNA: TGTGCCAGCATCGTAGGGGGACGAGGGGCTAACTATGGCTACACCTTC. This codes for CASIVGGRGANYGYTF.

The rearrangement uses TRBV5-6 and TRBJ2-3, with 9 bases that match TRBD2. Germline values: CDR1 SGHDT, CDR2 YYEEEE. The CDR3 runs 16 residues. Trimming took 5 bases from V and 9 from J; bases not matched to a gene: 16. DNA for the CDR3: TGTGCCAGCAGTCGGGGAGGGACTAGCTTATCTGAGACGCAGTATTTT. Translated: CASSRGGTSLSETQYF.

This chain uses TRBV3-1 (or the pseudogene TRBV3-2) with TRBJ2-2, with 7 bases identical to TRBD1. This CDR3 region has 15 residues. Unmatched junction bases numbered 8, after V lost 3 bases and J lost 7 bases. The germline CDR1 and CDR2 sequences are LGHDT and YNNKEL (reference sequence). The CDR3 is CASSHTKGAYGELFF. In DNA, the CDR3 is TGTGCCAGCAGCCACACGAAGGGGGCCTACGGGGAGCTGTTTTTT.

The gene calls are TRBV7-3 and TRBJ1-1; the match to TRBD1 covers 9 bases. This CDR3 comprises 14 residues. V lost 5 bases and J lost 3; bases outside the gene matches: 4. Per germline, CDR1 SGHTA and CDR2 FQGTGA. The CDR3, as DNA: TGTGCCAGCAGCCAGACAGGGGGGGACACTGAAGCTTTCTTT. Translated: CASSQTGGDTEAFF. The variable domain in full, completed from reference TRBV7-3 and TRBJ1-1, reads GAGVSQTPSNKVTEKGKYVELRCDPISGHTALYWYRQSLGQGPEFLIYFQGTGAADDSGLPNDRFFAVRPEGSVSTLKIQRTERGDSAVYLCASSQTGGDTEAFFGQGTRLTVV.

The chain carries TRBV6-5 and TRBJ2-7; 7 bases agree with TRBD1. V lost 4 bases, J lost 5 bases, and 5 bases stayed unmatched. The CDR3 covers 13 residues. From germline, CDR1 is MNHEY and CDR2 SVGAGI. CDR3 sequence (DNA): TGTGCCAGCAGTTGGAGAGACAGGGACGAGCAGTACTTC. It specifies CASSWRDRDEQYF.

This chain links TRBV2 with TRBJ1-6; TRBD1 matches 7 bases. Germline V gene sequence: CDR1 SNHLY, CDR2 FYNNEI. This CDR3 has 15 residues. The ends lost 3 bases at V and 4 bases at J; junction bases unmatched: 3. CDR3 sequence reads: CASSDNRGYNSPLHF. Here the CDR3 DNA reads TGTGCCAGCAGTGATAACAGGGGTTATAATTCACCCCTCCACTTT.

The chain couples TRBV5-1 to TRBJ2-3, with D maybe TRBD1 (6 bases). Germline V lookup: CDR1 SGHRS, CDR2 YFSETQ. This CDR3 has 17 residues. The V and J ends lost 0 bases and 2 bases respectively, with 16 bases between them. Here the CDR3 DNA reads TGCGCCAGCAGCTTGGAATGGACAGTAGCATCCACAGATACGCAGTATTTT. Residues: CASSLEWTVASTDTQYF.

This chain uses TRBV7-2 with TRBJ2-7; 9 positions agree with TRBD2. The CDR3 extends over 16 amino acids. V shed 0 bases and J 0 bases; nucleotides not matched to a gene: 3. The V gene's germline CDR1 is SGHTA and CDR2 FQGNSA. CDR3 nucleotide sequence: TGTGCCAGCAGCTTAGCGGGAGCGGGGGGCTCCTACGAGCAGTACTTC. This gives the protein CASSLAGAGGSYEQYF.

The rearrangement links TRBV30 to TRBJ1-5; D is unresolved. The germline CDR1 and CDR2 sequences are GTSNPN and SVGIG (reference sequence). The CDR3 runs 12 residues. V lost 5 bases and J 3 bases, leaving 8 bases between the germline ends. The CDR3 region is CAWGGNNQPQHF. The CDR3 DNA reads as TGTGCCTGGGGCGGGAACAATCAGCCCCAGCATTTT.

The chain combines TRBV27 with TRBJ1-2, with a weak D call TRBD1 (5 bases). Germline V CDR1 and CDR2: MNHEY, SMNVEV (reference sequence). The CDR3 contains 14 residues. With 2 bases removed from V and 8 bases from J, the gap between germline ends came to 15 bases. In nucleotides, the CDR3 is TGTGCCAGCAGTTTAAGTACAGGCGTTTTCGGCTACACCTTC. Encoded protein: CASSLSTGVFGYTF.

The CDR3 DNA reads as TGTGCCAGCAGCAAACCCGGGAGCAAAGGGGCTAGCGGCTACGAGCAGTACTTC. Its translation is CASSKPGSKGASGYEQYF. The V and J genes are TRBV7-3 and TRBJ2-7; 7 bases fit TRBD2. After removal of 5 bases from V and 3 bases from J, the junction contained 19 bases not matched to a gene. The CDR3 has 18 amino acids. Germline CDR1 reads SGHTA; CDR2 reads FQGTGA. Full variable domain (outside the CDR3, taken from reference TRBV7-3 and TRBJ2-7): GAGVSQTPSNKVTEKGKYVELRCDPISGHTALYWYRQSLGQGPEFLIYFQGTGAADDSGLPNDRFFAVRPEGSVSTLKIQRTERGDSAVYLCASSKPGSKGASGYEQYFGPGTRLTVT.

The chain couples TRBV5-6 to TRBJ2-5; TRBD1 might be the D (6 bases). V was trimmed by 1 base and J by 1 base, leaving 11 bases between them. The germline V gene encodes CDR1 SGHDT and CDR2 YYEEEE. The CDR3 is made up of 15 amino acids. The CDR3 DNA is TGTGCCAGCAGCTTGAGGGGGAACGGCCAAGAGACCCAGTACTTC. This codes for CASSLRGNGQETQYF. Complete variable domain (other parts from reference TRBV5-6 and TRBJ2-5): DAGVTQSPTHLIKTRGQQVTLRCSPKSGHDTVSWYQQALGQGPQFIFQYYEEEERQRGNFPDRFSGHQFPNYSSELNVNALLLGDSALYLCASSLRGNGQETQYFGPGTRLLVL.

The V and J genes are TRBV28 and TRBJ1-4, with D perhaps matching TRBD1 (6 bases). The CDR3 runs 15 residues. Germline CDR1 reads MDHEN; CDR2 reads SYDVKM. Trimming pared 5 bases from V and 0 bases from J, leaving 10 bases between. CDR3 loop: CASSEQGSTNEKLFF. CDR3 DNA sequence: TGTGCCAGCAGTGAGCAGGGGTCAACTAATGAAAAACTGTTTTTT.

The chain combines TRBV28 with TRBJ1-1; 9 bases are shared with TRBD1. Germline values: CDR1 MDHEN, CDR2 SYDVKM. CDR3 length: 15 amino acids. Trimming removed 6 bases from V and 3 bases from J; junction bases left unmatched: 8. CDR3 region: CASRTGGASHTEAFF. In DNA form, the CDR3 reads TGTGCCAGCAGAACAGGGGGCGCTTCTCACACTGAAGCTTTCTTT.

The chain recombines TRBV7-8 with TRBJ2-1; 9 bases line up with TRBD2. V dropped 5 bases and J dropped 6; count of bases not matched to a gene: 14. CDR1 and CDR2 from the germline V gene are SGHVS and FQNEAQ. The CDR3 spans 17 residues. CDR3 coding DNA: TGTGCCAGCAGCCCCCGACTGAGTAGCGGGGGACTCAATGAGCAGTTCTTC. It is translated as CASSPRLSSGGLNEQFF. The whole variable domain, remainder taken from reference TRBV7-8 and TRBJ2-1, is GAGVSQSPRYKVAKRGQDVALRCDPISGHVSLFWYQQALGQGPEFLTYFQNEAQLDKSGLPSDRFFAERPEGSVSTLKIQRTQQEDSAVYLCASSPRLSSGGLNEQFFGPGTRLTVL.

The chain combines TRBV5-6 with TRBJ2-7, with 8 nucleotides matching TRBD1. Germline-derived CDR1 and CDR2 are SGHDT and YYEEEE. The CDR3 loop spans 14 amino acids. V gave up 5 bases and J gave up 1 base; unmatched junction bases: 5. The CDR3 region is CASSRRDRSYEQYF. CDR3 DNA: TGTGCCAGCAGTCGACGGGACAGGTCCTACGAGCAGTACTTC.

This clone has just one count. The chain has TRBV7-2 and TRBJ1-4; D is perhaps TRBD1 (6 bases). V lost 5 bases and J 5 bases, leaving 21 bases between the germline ends. CDR1 is SGHTA, CDR2 FQGNSA, per germline. The length of the CDR3 is 17 residues. The CDR3 sequence: CASSPGWRLTGNEKLFF. The CDR3 DNA is TGTGCCAGCAGCCCCGGCTGGAGATTGACAGGAAATGAAAAACTGTTTTTT.

This chain connects TRBV6-5 to TRBJ1-1; D may be TRBD1 (5 bases). The CDR3 extends over 15 amino acids. Per the germline V gene, CDR1 is MNHEY and CDR2 is SVGAGI. The V end lost 6 bases, the J end lost 4 bases, and 18 bases lay between the germline ends. CDR3 in amino acids: CASRERGRTGTEAFF. CDR3 bases: TGTGCCAGCAGGGAGCGGGGGAGGACGGGCACTGAAGCTTTCTTT.

The genes are TRBV2 and TRBJ1-5; TRBD1 might be the D (5 bases). The germline gives CDR1 SNHLY, CDR2 FYNNEI. Trimming removed 0 bases from V and 8 bases from J, with 14 bases in between. CDR3 length: 15 amino acids. CDR3 region: CASSEAQTGVKPQHF. For the CDR3, the DNA is TGTGCCAGCAGTGAAGCTCAGACGGGGGTCAAGCCCCAGCATTTT.

The chain joins TRBV19 to TRBJ1-5, with D possibly matching TRBD1 (6 bases). Germline CDR1 LNHDA, CDR2 SQIVND (reference sequence). V lost 7 bases and J 2 bases, leaving 9 bases between the germline ends. The CDR3 runs to 13 residues. CDR3 bases: TGTGCCAGTAATGGGGGCGGCAATCAGCCCCAGCATTTT. This sequence encodes CASNGGGNQPQHF. Based on the CDR3 plus reference TRBV19 and TRBJ1-5, the full variable domain is DGGITQSPKYLFRKEGQNVTLSCEQNLNHDAMYWYRQDPGQGLRLIYYSQIVNDFQKGDIAEGYSVSREKKESFPLTVTSAQKNPTAFYLCASNGGGNQPQHFGDGTRLSIL.

This rearrangement joins TRBV19 to TRBJ1-1; TRBD1 matches at 8 bases. CDR3 size: 12 residues. Per the germline V gene, CDR1 is LNHDA and CDR2 is SQIVND (reference sequence). J was trimmed by 6 bases and V by 5 bases; bases with no gene match: 2. The DNA of the CDR3 is TGTGCCAGTAGTGGACAGGGCGCTGAAGCTTTCTTT. Protein sequence: CASSGQGAEAFF.

The CDR3: CAISVQGAEAFF. DNA for the CDR3: TGTGCCATCAGTGTGCAGGGGGCTGAAGCTTTCTTT. The genes are TRBV10-3 and TRBJ1-1; 7 positions match TRBD1. Germline CDR1 and CDR2: ENHRY and SYGVKD. This CDR3 has 12 residues. The ends lost 4 bases at V and 6 bases at J; junction bases unmatched: 2.

This chain links TRBV5-4 with TRBJ2-7; D gene uncertain. V was trimmed by 0 bases and J by 4 bases, leaving 8 bases between them. CDR3 length equals 13 residues. Per the germline V gene, CDR1 is SGHNT and CDR2 is YYREEE (reference sequence). The CDR3 nucleotides are TGTGCCAGCAGCTTGGTTACGGGTTACGAGCAGTACTTC. Translating it yields CASSLVTGYEQYF.

The V gene is TRBV3-1 (or the pseudogene TRBV3-2), the J gene TRBJ2-4; TRBD2 matches at 11 bases. Germline lookup yields CDR1 LGHDT and CDR2 YNNKEL (reference sequence). V was pared by 0 bases and J by 0 bases, with 10 bases of the junction left unmatched. The CDR3 has 20 residues. CDR3 sequence reads: CASSQEISGGAILAKNIQYF. CDR3 bases: TGTGCCAGCAGCCAAGAAATTAGCGGGGGGGCGATCCTAGCCAAAAACATTCAGTACTTC.

The genes are TRBV6-5 and TRBJ1-2; 7 bases are shared with TRBD1. The CDR3 extends over 14 amino acids. After removal of 0 bases from V and 8 bases from J, the junction contained 6 bases not matched to a gene. Germline CDR1 MNHEY, CDR2 SVGAGI. The CDR3 DNA reads as TGTGCCAGCAGTTACTCGGAGGGGGCGATGGGCTACACCTTC. This gives the protein CASSYSEGAMGYTF.

The chain has TRBV7-2 and TRBJ2-2; 8 nucleotides agree with TRBD2. After removal of 3 bases from V and 2 bases from J, the junction contained 2 bases not matched to a gene. Germline CDR1 and CDR2: SGHTA and FQGNSA. The CDR3 has 15 amino acids. CDR3 nucleotide sequence: TGTGCCAGCAGCTTGACTAGCGTAAACACCGGGGAGCTGTTTTTT. Translation gives CASSLTSVNTGELFF.

The J gene is TRBJ1-1, the V gene TRBV2; TRBD1 matches 9 bases. Germline CDR1 and CDR2: SNHLY and FYNNEI. This CDR3 is built from 16 residues. The trim removed 5 bases at V and 4 bases at J, leaving 11 bases unmatched. CDR3 sequence reads: CASSFTGGGMGTEAFF. CDR3 DNA sequence: TGTGCCAGCAGTTTTACAGGGGGCGGGATGGGCACTGAAGCTTTCTTT.

V gene TRBV5-8 combines with J gene TRBJ1-2; a possible D gene is TRBD1 (6 bases). Germline loops: CDR1 SGHTS, CDR2 YDEGEE. Trimming left V 5 bases short and J 5 bases short, with 13 bases between. The CDR3 contains 13 residues. In nucleotides, the CDR3 is TGTGCCAGCAGTCCCGGGACAAAATATGGCTACACCTTC. It is translated as CASSPGTKYGYTF.

This clone was seen a handful of times. V is TRBV5-5 and J is TRBJ2-7; 9 bases align to TRBD1. Trimming took 4 bases from V and 7 from J; bases not matched to a gene: 12. This CDR3 is built from 15 residues. Germline values: CDR1 SGHKS, CDR2 YYEKEE (reference sequence). The CDR3 DNA follows: TGTGCCAGCAGCCCCCGTGAGGGACAGGGAGGAGAGCAGTACTTC. Residues: CASSPREGQGGEQYF.